A single sample gave rise to the 17 T cell receptor beta chains below, sequenced in a study of cytotoxic CD8 clonotypes in ibrutinib-treated CLL. Clones were sequenced by immunoSEQ multiplex PCR, and TCRdb holds only the in-frame ones, with some missing. The table has roughly 42,000 clones, roughly two thirds seen once; the top ten hold 7%. Specimen: PBMCs, collected at disease progression, from a patient treated with ibrutinib. These receptors came from a human donor with chronic lymphocytic leukemia.

The chain uses TRBV19 and TRBJ1-1; 8 nucleotides line up with TRBD1. The germline gives CDR1 LNHDA, CDR2 SQIVND (reference sequence). V trimming: 3 bases; J trimming: 4 bases; junction bases outside the gene matches: 4. This CDR3 has 14 amino acids. The CDR3 here is CASSMWGTGTEAFF. The DNA for the CDR3 is TGTGCCAGTAGTATGTGGGGGACAGGCACTGAAGCTTTCTTT.

The chain couples TRBV5-4 to TRBJ2-1; TRBD1 matches at 9 bases. This CDR3 has 16 amino acids. Germline V lookup: CDR1 SGHNT, CDR2 YYREEE (reference sequence). The V segment lost 1 base and the J segment 2 bases; nucleotides outside the gene matches: 4. CDR3 DNA sequence: TGTGCCAGCAGCTTGCGTTGGACAGGGGCCTACAATGAGCAGTTCTTC. Its protein is CASSLRWTGAYNEQFF.

This rearrangement joins TRBV9 to TRBJ2-5; TRBD2 is a possible D gene (6 bases). CDR3 length equals 15 residues. Germline loops: CDR1 SGDLS, CDR2 YYNGEE. Trimming pared 0 bases from V and 2 bases from J, leaving 11 bases between. CDR3 bases: TGTGCCAGCAGCGTAGCTACGGGAGAACAAGAGACCCAGTACTTC. This gives the protein CASSVATGEQETQYF. The full variable domain, its missing parts supplied by reference TRBV9 and TRBJ2-5, is DSGVTQTPKHLITATGQRVTLRCSPRSGDLSVYWYQQSLDQGLQFLIQYYNGEERAKGNILERFSAQQFPDLHSELNLSSLELGDSALYFCASSVATGEQETQYFGPGTRLLVL.

This clone was detected once. The chain couples TRBV19 to TRBJ1-6, with no clear D. Germline assignment: CDR1 LNHDA and CDR2 SQIVND (reference sequence). Trimming stripped 6 bases from V and 9 bases from J, with 9 bases between. This CDR3 comprises 12 residues. The CDR3 here is CASSVVGSPLHF. The CDR3 nucleotides read TGTGCCAGTAGCGTCGTCGGTTCACCCCTCCACTTT.

This clone appeared once. The chain links TRBV27 to TRBJ2-7; TRBD2 agrees at 15 bases. Germline loops: CDR1 MNHEY, CDR2 SMNVEV (reference sequence). The J segment lost 7 bases and the V segment lost 4 bases, leaving 5 bases of the junction unmatched. The CDR3 consists of 15 residues. The CDR3 region is CASSSYGLAGGEQYF. Here the CDR3 DNA reads TGTGCCAGCAGTTCGTACGGACTAGCGGGAGGGGAGCAGTACTTC.

This rearrangement joins TRBV5-1 to TRBJ2-1; D is unresolved. This CDR3 is built from 14 residues. CDR1 and CDR2 from the germline V gene are SGHRS and YFSETQ. Between the trimmed V and J ends, which lost 2 bases and 8 bases, there was a span of 14 bases. The CDR3 coding sequence is TGCGCCAGCAGCTTTTACCGGGCTGTCGATGAGCAGTTCTTC. It yields the protein CASSFYRAVDEQFF. The whole variable domain, remainder taken from reference TRBV5-1 and TRBJ2-1, is KAGVTQTPRYLIKTRGQQVTLSCSPISGHRSVSWYQQTPGQGLQFLFEYFSETQRNKGNFPGRFSGRQFSNSRSEMNVSTLELGDSALYLCASSFYRAVDEQFFGPGTRLTVL.

The chain is built from TRBV7-2 and TRBJ1-4; D might be TRBD1 (5 bases). CDR3 length: 15 residues. V gave up 4 bases and J gave up 7 bases, with 16 bases separating them. CDR1 and CDR2 (germline): SGHTA, FQGNSA. The CDR3 DNA follows: TGTGCCAGCAGCTGGGCCGGGACGACAGTTGAAAAACTGTTTTTT. Residues: CASSWAGTTVEKLFF.

The J gene is TRBJ2-1, the V gene TRBV9; D gene uncertain. V was cut by 5 bases and J by 9 bases, with 12 bases left in between. Per the germline V gene, CDR1 is SGDLS and CDR2 is YYNGEE. The CDR3 contains 12 residues. CDR3 DNA: TGTGCCAGCAGTACCCCGCGGACTGAGCAGTTCTTC. Translated: CASSTPRTEQFF.

The chain employs TRBV5-1 and TRBJ2-7, with D possibly being TRBD2 (5 bases). Between the trimmed V and J ends, which lost 2 bases and 6 bases, there was a span of 15 bases. Germline V gene lookup returns CDR1 SGHRS and CDR2 YFSETQ. The CDR3 is 14 amino acids. CDR3 nucleotides: TGCGCCAGCAGCTTCGGGGAATCTCATGGCGAGCAGTACTTC. Its protein product is CASSFGESHGEQYF.

V usage is TRBV6-5 and J usage is TRBJ1-1, with D possibly matching TRBD1 (5 bases). Trimming pared 5 bases from V and 3 bases from J, leaving 13 bases between. The CDR3 extends over 14 amino acids. The germline gives CDR1 MNHEY, CDR2 SVGAGI. CDR3 sequence reads: CASSRQGRDTEAFF. CDR3 DNA: TGTGCCAGCAGTCGTCAGGGTCGGGACACTGAAGCTTTCTTT.

The rearrangement joins TRBV6-5 to TRBJ2-1; no clear D gene. V lost 5 bases and J 6 bases, leaving 11 bases between the germline ends. Germline V lookup: CDR1 MNHEY, CDR2 SVGAGI. This CDR3 is built from 13 residues. CDR3 DNA: TGTGCCAGCAGTCCCCGGTCGTTCAATGAGCAGTTCTTC. Translated: CASSPRSFNEQFF.

CDR3 in amino acids: CASSVLSGLAGGVEQFF. In nucleotides, the CDR3 is TGTGCCAGCAGCGTACTCTCTGGACTAGCGGGAGGGGTAGAGCAGTTCTTC. The chain uses TRBV9 and TRBJ2-1; 15 bases match TRBD2. In germline, CDR1 is SGDLS, CDR2 YYNGEE. V lost 1 base, J lost 10 bases, and 9 bases stayed unmatched. The CDR3 sequence is 17 residues long. Drawing the rest from reference TRBV9 and TRBJ2-1, the complete variable domain is DSGVTQTPKHLITATGQRVTLRCSPRSGDLSVYWYQQSLDQGLQFLIQYYNGEERAKGNILERFSAQQFPDLHSELNLSSLELGDSALYFCASSVLSGLAGGVEQFFGPGTRLTVL.

Note on this clone: Other nucleotide sequences in the sample specify the same CDR3. This sequence joins TRBV7-3 and TRBJ1-1, with D perhaps matching TRBD1 (6 bases). Trimming took off 2 bases at V and 3 bases at J, with 10 bases between the two ends. The CDR3 is 14 residues long. CDR1 and CDR2 from the germline V gene are SGHTA and FQGTGA. CDR3 protein: CASSLGGLDTEAFF. CDR3 nucleotides: TGTGCCAGCAGCTTAGGGGGGCTCGACACTGAAGCTTTCTTT.

The count of this clone is one. This sequence joins TRBV10-2 and TRBJ2-1; 11 bases are a match to TRBD2. This CDR3 is 16 amino acids long. V lost 0 bases and J lost 6; bases outside the gene matches: 4. CDR1 is WSHSY, CDR2 SAAADI, per germline. The CDR3 protein is CASSESVAGGVNEQFF. The CDR3 nucleotides are TGCGCCAGCAGTGAGTCGGTAGCGGGAGGGGTCAATGAGCAGTTCTTC.

The J gene is TRBJ1-1, the V gene TRBV5-1, with TRBD1 as a possible D gene (5 bases). This CDR3 region has 13 residues. The germline V and J ends were trimmed by 7 bases and 4 bases, with 14 bases remaining between them. Looked up from germline, CDR1 is SGHRS and CDR2 is YFSETQ. The CDR3 nucleotides are TGCGCCAGCGGTCGGGGGTACGGCACTGAAGCTTTCTTT. Encoded protein: CASGRGYGTEAFF.

This clone came up a few times. The chain is built from TRBV19 and TRBJ1-1; D call uncertain. Germline V lookup: CDR1 LNHDA, CDR2 SQIVND (reference sequence). Trimming removed 11 bases from V and 4 bases from J, with 14 bases in between. CDR3 length: 12 residues. The chain's CDR3 is CASSLRLTEAFF. The CDR3 bases are TGTGCCTCTAGTTTGCGGCTCACTGAAGCTTTCTTT.

This chain links TRBV14 with TRBJ1-6; D call uncertain. This CDR3 region has 15 residues. V was shortened by 3 bases and J by 6 bases, with 12 bases between the two germline ends. The germline CDR1 and CDR2 sequences are SGHDN and FVKESK. CDR3 bases: TGTGCCAGCAGCCAGTGGGTTCCCCCTAATTCACCCCTCCACTTT. Translating it yields CASSQWVPPNSPLHF.